This is a list of T cell receptor beta chains from one sample in a study of regulatory T cells in long-lasting Graves disease. MiXCR, run by TCRdb on the multiplex PCR reads, gives a single entry per CDR3 protein. The sample shows about 620,000 distinct CDR3 sequences, 15% to 20% of them seen only once. These same records also appear under a second study, on T cells in Graves' hyperthyroidism and ophthalmopathy.

The sample here was peripheral blood mononuclear cells (PBMCs), taken at new diagnosis, from a patient treated with antithyroid drugs. These TCRs come from a young woman with Graves disease. Each CDR3 is given with its conserved first and last residue. D genes are given only for firm matches. The size entry is marked missing in some rows and otherwise reads once, few, many or a size class.

D gene | clone size | J gene | V gene | CDR3 DNA | CDR3 protein
NA | many | TRBJ2-7 | TRBV7-2 | TGTGCCAGCAGCTCCCACTACGAGCAGTACTTC | CASSSHYEQYF
NA | few | TRBJ1-3 | TRBV18 | TGTGCCAGCTCACCATTCGACCTGGCCTCTGGAAACACCATATATTTT | CASSPFDLASGNTIYF
NA | NA | TRBJ1-1 | TRBV5-1 | TGCGCCAGCAGCTTGGGCTGGAGTTCCTTGAACACTGAAGCTTTCTTT | CASSLGWSSLNTEAFF
NA | NA | TRBJ2-7 | TRBV6-1 | TGTGCCAGCAGCAGGGGGGACGAGCAGTACTTC | CASSRGDEQYF
NA | NA | TRBJ1-1 | TRBV20-1 | TGCAGTGCTAGAGTACAGGGTGGCACTGAAGCTTTCTTT | CSARVQGGTEAFF
NA | NA | TRBJ1-3 | TRBV28 | TGTGCCAGCAGTTTTTCCCAGGGTCACATATATTTT | CASSFSQGHIYF
NA | many | TRBJ2-6 | TRBV28 | TGTGCCAGCAGTTCCACTAGCGGGGCCAACGTCCTGACTTTC | CASSSTSGANVLTF
TRBD2 | few | TRBJ2-3 | TRBV29-1 | TGCAGCGTTGAGCGTCTAGCGGGAGCGGCTACAGATACGCAGTATTTT | CSVERLAGAATDTQYF
NA | many | TRBJ2-3 | TRBV24-1 | TGTGCCACCAGCCGCACCGGAAGCACAGATACGCAGTATTTT | CATSRTGSTDTQYF
NA | few | TRBJ1-2 | TRBV15 | TGTGCCACCAGCAGAGGAATTAGGGATGGCTACACCTTC | CATSRGIRDGYTF
NA | many | TRBJ1-4 | TRBV5-1 | TGCGCCAGCAGCGAAACGGTGACAACTAATGAAAAACTGTTTTTT | CASSETVTTNEKLFF
TRBD1 | NA | TRBJ1-6 | TRBV2 | TGTGCCAGCGGGGACAGGGTAATGTCACCCCTCCACTTT | CASGDRVMSPLHF
NA | NA | TRBJ2-3 | TRBV6-1 | TGTGCCAGCAGTGAATTTGGAGATACGCAGTATTTT | CASSEFGDTQYF
NA | NA | TRBJ1-6 | TRBV30 | TGTGCCTGGAGTTTAATGACGGGGTCTTCACCCCTCCACTTT | CAWSLMTGSSPLHF
TRBD1 | few | TRBJ1-3 | TRBV5-1 | TGCGCCAGCAGCGCCACCGGGACAGGCCCAAACACCATATATTTT | CASSATGTGPNTIYF
NA | many | TRBJ1-1 | TRBV12-3/TRBV12-4 | TGTGCCAGCAGTCCGACCACCCCCAGGGCTGAAGCTTTCTTT | CASSPTTPRAEAFF
NA | many | TRBJ1-4 | TRBV15 | TGTGCCACCAGCAGAGATTTCGCTAATGAAAAACTGTTTTTT | CATSRDFANEKLFF
NA | many | TRBJ1-1 | TRBV30 | TGTGCCTGGAGTGCATTCGATAGGGCCGGAGTGAACACTGAAGCTTTCTTT | CAWSAFDRAGVNTEAFF
TRBD2 | many | TRBJ2-3 | TRBV18 | TGTGCCAGCTCACTCGGACTAGCGACTAGCACAGATACGCAGTATTTT | CASSLGLATSTDTQYF
NA | few | TRBJ2-1 | TRBV5-1 | TGCGCCAGCAGCGGGGGAGGGGGGGTCAATGAGCAGTTCTTC | CASSGGGGVNEQFF
TRBD1 | NA | TRBJ2-3 | TRBV7-9 | TGTGCCAGCAGCTTAATAATCGGGGCCAACAGGGGGGACACAGATACGCAGTATTTT | CASSLIIGANRGDTDTQYF
TRBD1 | many | TRBJ2-2 | TRBV6-2/TRBV6-3 | TGTGCCAGCAGTTACTCAGGGGGCGGCACCGGGGAGCTGTTTTTT | CASSYSGGGTGELFF
NA | few | TRBJ2-3 | TRBV6-1 | TGTGCCAGCAGTGAATGGGGGGATACCGGGCCAGATACGCAGTATTTT | CASSEWGDTGPDTQYF
NA | NA | TRBJ2-7 | TRBV3-1 | TGTGCCAGCAGCCAAGATGGCATTCTCGAGCAGTACTTC | CASSQDGILEQYF
NA | NA | TRBJ1-5 | TRBV20-1 | TGCAGTGCTAGAGGGGACCCGGGGGAGCCCCAGCATTTT | CSARGDPGEPQHF
TRBD1 | NA | TRBJ2-7 | TRBV5-1 | TGCGCCAGCAGCTTCTCATCGGGACAGGGGGCAATGTACTTC | CASSFSSGQGAMYF
NA | few | TRBJ1-5 | TRBV20-1 | TGCAGTGCTCGCCGTTATGGGGCACGTCAGCCCCAGCATTTT | CSARRYGARQPQHF
NA | few | TRBJ2-3 | TRBV20-1 | TGCAGTGCCGAGGATTGGATTACGCAGTATTTT | CSAEDWITQYF
NA | few | TRBJ1-5 | TRBV9 | TGTGCCAGCAGCGAAGACAGTGCGGTCTGGCCCCAGCATTTT | CASSEDSAVWPQHF
NA | many | TRBJ2-7 | TRBV7-2 | TGTGCCAGCAGCCCGGGGGCAGGGACCCACGAGCAGTACTTC | CASSPGAGTHEQYF
TRBD1 | NA | TRBJ1-6 | TRBV28 | TGTGCCAGCAGACCGCGGACAGGGGATAATTCACCCCTCCACTTT | CASRPRTGDNSPLHF
TRBD2 | NA | TRBJ2-1 | TRBV2 | TGTGCCAGCAGTGGCTTGGGGCGGGAGGAGCAGTTCTTC | CASSGLGREEQFF
TRBD2 | many | TRBJ2-7 | TRBV28 | TGTGCCAGCAGTAGTAGCGGGAGCCTCTCCGAGCAGTACTTC | CASSSSGSLSEQYF
NA | few | TRBJ1-4 | TRBV28 | TGTGCCAGCAGTTTACCCGGGACCTTCGACGGACCTAATGAAAAACTGTTTTTT | CASSLPGTFDGPNEKLFF
TRBD1 | NA | TRBJ2-2 | TRBV27 | TGTGCCAGCAGTGCCCCCGGGACAGGGAATACCGGGGAGCTGTTTTTT | CASSAPGTGNTGELFF
NA | many | TRBJ1-2 | TRBV6-5 | TGTGCCAGCAGTTCTCGGGGAGGGGGAAGGAACTATGGCTACACCTTC | CASSSRGGGRNYGYTF
TRBD2 | few | TRBJ2-1 | TRBV6-5 | TGTGCCAGCAGTTACAGTTGGCGGGAGGGCCACAATGAGCAGTTCTTC | CASSYSWREGHNEQFF
NA | NA | TRBJ1-1 | TRBV15 | TGTGCCACCGCAGGTCCAGAAATGAACACTGAAGCTTTCTTT | CATAGPEMNTEAFF
TRBD1 | few | TRBJ1-1 | TRBV15 | TGTGCCACCCAAAGACAGGGGGCATTGGGCACTGAAGCTTTCTTT | CATQRQGALGTEAFF
NA | many | TRBJ2-1 | TRBV15 | TGTGCCACCAGCAGAGCTACAACTCTAGCTGGGCAGTTCTTC | CATSRATTLAGQFF
NA | once | TRBJ1-4 | TRBV18 | TGTGCCAGCTCACCCAAAGAATACGACGAAAAACTGTTTTTT | CASSPKEYDEKLFF
NA | many | TRBJ2-1 | TRBV6-2/TRBV6-3 | TGTGCCAGCAGTTCCACAGGAATCTCTGAGCAGTTCTTC | CASSSTGISEQFF
NA | many | TRBJ1-4 | TRBV5-6 | TGTGCCAGCAGCTTACATGAAAAACTGTTTTTT | CASSLHEKLFF
NA | many | TRBJ1-2 | TRBV12-3/TRBV12-4 | TGTGCCAGCAGTGCCTCGGGACCTTCGGGCTACACCTTC | CASSASGPSGYTF
NA | few | TRBJ1-5 | TRBV3-1 | TGTGCCAGCAGCTCCTCCGTGGGGCCCCAGCATTTT | CASSSSVGPQHF
TRBD2 | NA | TRBJ2-3 | TRBV9 | TGTGCCAGCAGCGTGGGACTAGCGGGAGCGGTAGATACGCAGTATTTT | CASSVGLAGAVDTQYF
NA | NA | TRBJ2-6 | TRBV7-3 | TGTGCCAGCAGCCAAGGGGGGGCTCTGGGGGCCAACGTCCTGACTTTC | CASSQGGALGANVLTF
TRBD1 | NA | TRBJ1-6 | TRBV7-2 | TGTGCCAGCAGCTTATGGGGACAGGGAGGATCACCCCCCCACTTT | CASSLWGQGGSPPHF
NA | NA | TRBJ2-7 | TRBV14 | TGTGCCAGCAGCCACCTCGGGGGCCCTAACAACCCGTACGAGCAGTACTTC | CASSHLGGPNNPYEQYF
NA | NA | TRBJ2-7 | TRBV14 | TGTGCCAGCAGCCAAGATCACCTCGGCGAGCAGTACTTC | CASSQDHLGEQYF
NA | few | TRBJ2-3 | TRBV30 | TGTGCCTGGATGCGAGGGGATACGCAGTATTTT | CAWMRGDTQYF
TRBD1 | NA | TRBJ2-1 | TRBV19 | TGTGCCAGTAGTCGAGGCGGGACAGGGGGCAATGAGCAGTTCTTC | CASSRGGTGGNEQFF
NA | few | TRBJ1-2 | TRBV19 | TGTGCCAGTACCCCCCCCCAGGGCAGTGGCTACACCTTC | CASTPPQGSGYTF
TRBD1 | many | TRBJ2-1 | TRBV6-2/TRBV6-3 | TGTGCCAGCAGTTACTGGGGGACAGGGCTGAATGAGCAGTTCTTC | CASSYWGTGLNEQFF
NA | few | TRBJ1-2 | TRBV5-5 | TGTGCCAGCAGCTTGGCCGCAGACGTTAGGGGTGGCTACACCTTC | CASSLAADVRGGYTF